Presented here are 29 T cell receptor beta chains from one specimen sequenced in a study of T-cell reconstitution after alpha-beta-depleted transplantation in children. Preparation of the TCRbeta library was carried out with unique molecular identifiers. TCRdb processed the PCR reads anew with MiXCR; each CDR3 protein has one entry. The table records under 750,000 distinct CDR3 sequences, 23% of them present only once. Sequencing used PBMCs, mostly from graft donor cells, obtained 360 days after TCRalphabeta/CD19-depleted stem cell transplant. Every receptor here comes from a boy younger than two who had a stem cell transplant for acute myeloid leukemia, so the T cells may come from the graft donor.

The genes are TRBV6-5 and TRBJ2-1; perhaps TRBD2 as D (6 bases). Germline V gene lookup returns CDR1 MNHEY and CDR2 SVGAGI. The CDR3 is made up of 14 amino acids. Trimming pared 2 bases from V and 7 bases from J, leaving 12 bases between. The CDR3 DNA sequence: TGTGCCAGCAGTTACCAGGAGGGGCTAAATGAGCAGTTCTTC. Encoded protein: CASSYQEGLNEQFF.

The chain employs TRBV20-1 and TRBJ1-6; perhaps TRBD1 as D (6 bases). Looked up from germline, CDR1 is DFQATT and CDR2 is SNEGSKA (reference sequence). The germline V and J ends were trimmed by 0 bases and 7 bases, with 19 bases remaining between them. This CDR3 comprises 17 residues. The CDR3 sequence is CSAREPILGQMNSPLHF. CDR3 bases: TGCAGTGCTAGAGAGCCCATCCTCGGACAGATGAATTCACCCCTCCACTTT.

This clonotype has just a few counts. This chain uses TRBV6-1 with TRBJ1-1; D possibly corresponds to TRBD1 (6 bases). Deletions cut 5 bases from V and 1 base from J, with 11 bases between. The CDR3 is made up of 14 amino acids. Per germline, CDR1 MNHNS and CDR2 SASEGT. CDR3 sequence reads: CASSIGGANTEAFF. The CDR3 coding sequence is TGTGCCAGCAGTATCGGGGGCGCGAACACTGAAGCTTTCTTT.

This clonotype has more than one count but fewer than ten. The chain has TRBV20-1 and TRBJ2-7; a weak D match, TRBD2 (5 bases). With 0 bases removed from V and 2 bases from J, the gap between germline ends came to 14 bases. Looked up from germline, CDR1 is DFQATT and CDR2 is SNEGSKA (reference sequence). The CDR3 has 15 residues. Here the CDR3 reads CSARDMTGWPYEQYF. The CDR3 DNA follows: TGCAGTGCTAGAGATATGACGGGGTGGCCCTACGAGCAGTACTTC.

The rearrangement links TRBV27 to TRBJ1-2, with 10 bases matching TRBD1. The V gene's germline CDR1 is MNHEY and CDR2 SMNVEV (reference sequence). J was trimmed by 5 bases and V by 10 bases; bases with no gene match: 16. The CDR3 is 16 residues long. The CDR3 bases are TGTGCCACCCATTCCGGGACAGGGGACCCTTTTTATGGCTACACCTTC. Amino acids: CATHSGTGDPFYGYTF.

The chain joins TRBV12-3 or TRBV12-4 to TRBJ1-6; 9 bases line up with TRBD1. The trim removed 7 bases at V and 7 bases at J, leaving 11 bases unmatched. This CDR3 contains 16 residues. CDR3 region: CASTETSGTGNSPLHF. In DNA, the CDR3 is TGTGCCAGCACCGAAACATCCGGGACAGGGAATTCACCCCTCCACTTT.

The chain links TRBV5-1 to TRBJ2-7; the D is unclear. This CDR3 is 15 amino acids long. Trimming cost V 5 bases and J 0 bases, with 15 bases left between them. The germline V gene encodes CDR1 SGHRS and CDR2 YFSETQ. The CDR3: CASSGSDPSSYEQYV. The CDR3 nucleotides read TGCGCCAGCAGTGGAAGCGACCCGAGCTCCTACGAGCAGTACGTC.

This clonotype was found a few times. The chain uses TRBV12-3 or TRBV12-4 and TRBJ2-6; D possibly uses TRBD1 or TRBD2 (5 bases each). CDR3 length: 15 residues. The V end was cut by 5 bases, the J end by 4 bases, with 12 bases between. The CDR3 bases are TGTGCCAGCAGTGGGGACGAGGAAGGGGCCAACGTCCTGACTTTC. Protein: CASSGDEEGANVLTF.

This clonotype was counted a few times. The gene calls are TRBV7-8 and TRBJ2-1; D uncertain. The CDR3 is 15 amino acids. CDR1 is SGHVS, CDR2 FQNEAQ, per germline. V dropped 1 base and J dropped 0 bases, with 7 bases sitting between them. The CDR3 region is CASSLGFSSYNEQFF. The CDR3 bases are TGTGCCAGCAGCTTAGGCTTCTCCTCCTACAATGAGCAGTTCTTC.

This clonotype was observed at least ten times. The gene calls are TRBV7-9 and TRBJ2-2; 8 nucleotides align to TRBD1. V shed 5 bases and J 6 bases; nucleotides not matched to a gene: 8. The CDR3 has 15 residues. Germline CDR1 reads SEHNR; CDR2 reads FQNEAQ (reference sequence). The CDR3 nucleotides read TGTGCCAGCAGCCTCTTCAGGGGGCTCGCCGGGGAGCTGTTTTTT. This codes for CASSLFRGLAGELFF.

This clonotype occurred many times. This chain joins TRBV4-1 and TRBJ2-5, with a tentative D call TRBD2 (5 bases). V was shortened by 4 bases and J by 4 bases, with 19 bases between the two germline ends. Germline V lookup: CDR1 MGHRA, CDR2 YSYEKL. The length of the CDR3 is 16 residues. CDR3 protein: CASSLTGTVGGETQYF. For the CDR3, the DNA is TGCGCCAGCAGCCTTACCGGAACGGTCGGAGGAGAGACCCAGTACTTC.

This clonotype occurred many times. The chain couples TRBV18 to TRBJ2-5; D remains ambiguous. Between the trimmed V and J ends, which lost 2 bases and 3 bases, there was a span of 4 bases. The germline CDR1 and CDR2 sequences are KGHSH and LQKENI. This CDR3 has 12 amino acids. CDR3 DNA: TGTGCCAGCTCACCAGCAAAAGAGACCCAGTACTTC. Translated: CASSPAKETQYF. Variable domain in full (rest from reference TRBV18 and TRBJ2-5): NAGVMQNPRHLVRRRGQEARLRCSPMKGHSHVYWYRQLPEEGLKFMVYLQKENIIDESGMPKERFSAEFPKEGPSILRIQQVVRGDSAAYFCASSPAKETQYFGPGTRLLVL.

The J gene is TRBJ2-5, the V gene TRBV6-5, with 12 positions matching TRBD2. J was trimmed by 5 bases and V by 3 bases; bases with no gene match: 16. CDR3 length equals 19 residues. Per the germline V gene, CDR1 is MNHEY and CDR2 is SVGAGI. CDR3 coding DNA: TGTGCCAGCAGTTATTTAGGGGCTAGCGGGGGGGCATTCTATGAGACCCAGTACTTC. As protein: CASSYLGASGGAFYETQYF.

This clonotype was seen a handful of times. V is TRBV6-1 and J is TRBJ2-1; TRBD2 is a possible D gene (6 bases). This CDR3 region has 13 residues. The germline CDR1 and CDR2 sequences are MNHNS and SASEGT. The V end lost 6 bases, the J end lost 5 bases, and 11 bases lay between the germline ends. CDR3 amino acids: CASSPRTNNEQFF. DNA of the CDR3: TGTGCCAGCAGCCCTCGGACTAACAATGAGCAGTTCTTC.

This clonotype was observed a few times. The CDR3 DNA follows: TGCAGCGTAGACTATCACTACGAGCAGTACGTC. Its protein product is CSVDYHYEQYV. The chain couples TRBV29-1 to TRBJ2-7, with a tentative D call TRBD2 (5 bases). Trimming took 6 bases from V and 3 from J, leaving 9 bases between them. The CDR3 covers 11 residues. CDR1 and CDR2 from the germline V gene are SQVTM and ANQGSEA.

This clonotype came up many times. The chain employs TRBV10-3 and TRBJ2-7; D remains ambiguous. The CDR3 extends over 12 amino acids. In germline, CDR1 is ENHRY, CDR2 SYGVKD. V shed 4 bases and J shed 3 bases, with 7 bases lying between them. The CDR3 DNA reads TGTGCCATCAGTGGATCAAGCTACGAGCAGTACTTC. Translating gives CAISGSSYEQYF.

In this sample, this clonotype turned up a few times. The chain uses TRBV20-1 and TRBJ2-6, with D unresolved. The germline gives CDR1 DFQATT, CDR2 SNEGSKA (reference sequence). Trimming took off 5 bases at V and 1 base at J, with 9 bases between the two ends. This CDR3 region has 14 residues. CDR3 DNA sequence: TGCAGTGCTGCGACCGGATCTGGGGCCAACGTCCTGACTTTC. It translates to CSAATGSGANVLTF.

This clonotype has just a few counts. The V gene is TRBV7-2, the J gene TRBJ2-7; 8 bases match TRBD2. This CDR3 is built from 18 residues. With 0 bases clipped from V and 0 bases from J, the junction kept 10 bases outside the gene matches. CDR1 and CDR2 (germline): SGHTA, FQGNSA. The CDR3 protein is CASSLANSSGFYSYEQYF. The CDR3 DNA follows: TGTGCCAGCAGCTTAGCGAACTCTAGCGGGTTCTACTCCTACGAGCAGTACTTC.

This clonotype appeared many times. J is TRBJ2-5 and V is TRBV27; D not resolved. V was cut by 6 bases and J by 5 bases, with 16 bases left in between. The germline CDR1 and CDR2 sequences are MNHEY and SMNVEV (reference sequence). This CDR3 has 14 residues. The CDR3 DNA sequence: TGTGCCAGCAGCCCCTCGGGTCGTCGGGAGACCCAGTACTTC. Amino acid sequence: CASSPSGRRETQYF.

In its sample, this clonotype was seen a few times. The CDR3 here is CAVRSASSYNEQFF. CDR3 DNA sequence: TGTGCCGTAAGGTCCGCTAGCTCCTACAATGAGCAGTTCTTC. The chain is built from TRBV10-3 and TRBJ2-1; no clear D. Germline V lookup: CDR1 ENHRY, CDR2 SYGVKD. Trimming left V 11 bases short and J 0 bases short, with 14 bases between. The CDR3 contains 14 residues.

V and J are TRBV11-2 and TRBJ2-4; 13 bases line up with TRBD2. CDR3 length: 18 amino acids. The V and J ends lost 4 bases and 8 bases, in that order; junction bases with no gene match: 14. The germline V gene has CDR1 SGHAT and CDR2 FQNNGV. The CDR3 spells CASSSPGLAGAGSDIQYF. CDR3 sequence (DNA): TGTGCCAGCAGCTCACCCGGACTAGCGGGGGCGGGGAGTGACATTCAGTACTTC.

CDR3 sequence: CASSKATGQETQYF. The DNA for the CDR3 is TGTGCCAGCAGCAAAGCTACAGGGCAAGAGACCCAGTACTTC. This sequence joins TRBV21-1 and TRBJ2-5; TRBD1 is taken as the D call from the table, unchecked against the DNA. TRBV21-1 is noted as a pseudogene. CDR3 size: 14 residues.

Note on this clonotype: Its ends do not fully match the called genes, so a read error is possible. The chain carries TRBV4-2 and TRBJ2-5; D possibly matches TRBD1 or TRBD2 (6 bases each). This CDR3 has 17 residues. Germline V lookup: CDR1 LGHNA, CDR2 YNFKEQ. In DNA, the CDR3 is TGTGCCAGCAGCCAAGATCACCCGGGGGTAGGGGGAGAGTCCCAGTACTTC. Translating gives CASSQDHPGVGGESQYF.

The CDR3 loop reads CSARAADRGFTDTQYF. CDR3 nucleotide sequence: TGCAGTGCTAGGGCCGCGGACAGGGGATTCACAGATACGCAGTATTTT. V gene TRBV20-1 combines with J gene TRBJ2-3, with 9 bases that match TRBD1. CDR1 and CDR2 from the germline V gene are DFQATT and SNEGSKA (reference sequence). The CDR3 sequence is 16 residues long. The V segment lost 3 bases and the J segment 2 bases; nucleotides outside the gene matches: 9.

This rearrangement joins TRBV5-5 to TRBJ1-5, with 7 bases matching TRBD1. The CDR3 contains 14 residues. Trimming at V came to 0 bases and at J to 7 bases, leaving 4 bases not matched to a gene. From germline, CDR1 is SGHKS and CDR2 YYEKEE (reference sequence). The CDR3 sequence is CASSLGAGGQPQHF. DNA for the CDR3: TGTGCCAGCAGCTTGGGGGCAGGGGGGCAGCCCCAGCATTTT.

This clonotype was counted at least ten times. The chain has TRBV4-3 and TRBJ2-1; D possibly matches TRBD1 or TRBD2 (6 bases each). The V gene lost 2 bases and the J gene lost 6 bases, with 17 bases spanning the gap. In germline, CDR1 is LGHNA, CDR2 YSLEER. The CDR3 loop spans 16 amino acids. The CDR3 sequence: CASSQRGGPVPNEQFF. CDR3 nucleotides: TGCGCCAGCAGCCAACGTGGGGGGCCGGTTCCCAATGAGCAGTTCTTC.

This clonotype was seen a handful of times. The chain joins TRBV6-6 to TRBJ1-1; no clear D gene. Germline CDR1 is MNHNY and CDR2 is SVGAGI (reference sequence). Trimming removed 8 bases from V and 2 bases from J, with 12 bases in between. This CDR3 has 13 amino acids. CDR3 residues: CASGPGVNTEAFF. The CDR3 coding sequence is TGTGCCAGCGGACCTGGGGTAAACACTGAAGCTTTCTTT.

J is TRBJ2-1 and V is TRBV29-1, with 11 nucleotides matching TRBD2. Trimming removed 2 bases from V and 2 bases from J; junction bases left unmatched: 8. Germline lookup yields CDR1 SQVTM and CDR2 ANQGSEA. The CDR3 length is 17 residues. CDR3 sequence: CSVETAPSGGPYNEQFF. CDR3 in DNA: TGCAGCGTTGAAACAGCCCCTAGCGGGGGGCCCTACAATGAGCAGTTCTTC.

The genes are TRBV5-1 and TRBJ1-3, with 8 bases fitting TRBD1. J lost 2 bases, V lost 4 bases, and 5 bases had no gene match. The CDR3 loop spans 15 amino acids. The germline V gene has CDR1 SGHRS and CDR2 YFSETQ. CDR3 nucleotides: TGCGCCAGCAGCGGACCGACAGGGGCTGGAAACACCATATATTTT. Translating it yields CASSGPTGAGNTIYF. Complete variable domain (other parts from reference TRBV5-1 and TRBJ1-3): KAGVTQTPRYLIKTRGQQVTLSCSPISGHRSVSWYQQTPGQGLQFLFEYFSETQRNKGNFPGRFSGRQFSNSRSEMNVSTLELGDSALYLCASSGPTGAGNTIYFGEGSWLTVV.